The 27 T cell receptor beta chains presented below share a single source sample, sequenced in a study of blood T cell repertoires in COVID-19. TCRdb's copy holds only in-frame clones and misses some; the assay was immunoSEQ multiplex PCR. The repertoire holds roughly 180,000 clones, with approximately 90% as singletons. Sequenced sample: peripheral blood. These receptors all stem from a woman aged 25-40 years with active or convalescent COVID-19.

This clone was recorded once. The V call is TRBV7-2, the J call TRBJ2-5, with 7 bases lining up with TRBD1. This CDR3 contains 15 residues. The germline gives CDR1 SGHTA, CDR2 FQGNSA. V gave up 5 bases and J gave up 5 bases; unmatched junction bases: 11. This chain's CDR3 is CASSNDRATTETQYF. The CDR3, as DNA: TGTGCCAGCAGCAACGACAGGGCGACGACCGAGACCCAGTACTTC.

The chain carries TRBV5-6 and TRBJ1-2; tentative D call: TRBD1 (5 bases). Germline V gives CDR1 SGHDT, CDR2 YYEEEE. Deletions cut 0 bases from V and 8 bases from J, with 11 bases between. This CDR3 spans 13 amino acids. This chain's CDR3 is CASSLAGRSGYTF. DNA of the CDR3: TGTGCCAGCAGCTTGGCAGGGCGGAGCGGCTACACCTTC.

CDR3 DNA: TGTGCCAGCAGTCCTCGACGGGGATCCGTCTCTGGAAACACCATATATTTT. The encoded protein is CASSPRRGSVSGNTIYF. This chain links TRBV6-6 with TRBJ1-3; the D is unclear. From germline, CDR1 is MNHNY and CDR2 SVGAGI (reference sequence). The CDR3 spans 17 residues. Between the trimmed V and J ends, which lost 5 bases and 0 bases, there was a span of 17 bases.

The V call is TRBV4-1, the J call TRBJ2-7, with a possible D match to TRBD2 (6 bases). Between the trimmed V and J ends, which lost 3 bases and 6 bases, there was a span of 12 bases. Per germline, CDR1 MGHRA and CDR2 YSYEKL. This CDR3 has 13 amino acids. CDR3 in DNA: TGCGCCAGCAGCCACTTGAGCGGGCTCGAGCAGTACTTC. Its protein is CASSHLSGLEQYF.

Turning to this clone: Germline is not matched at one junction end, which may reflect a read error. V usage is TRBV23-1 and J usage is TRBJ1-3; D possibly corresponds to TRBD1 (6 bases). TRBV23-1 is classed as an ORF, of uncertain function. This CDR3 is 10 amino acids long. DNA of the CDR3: TGCGCCAGCAAGGACAGAGGGCTTGCATTT. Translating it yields CASKDRGLAF.

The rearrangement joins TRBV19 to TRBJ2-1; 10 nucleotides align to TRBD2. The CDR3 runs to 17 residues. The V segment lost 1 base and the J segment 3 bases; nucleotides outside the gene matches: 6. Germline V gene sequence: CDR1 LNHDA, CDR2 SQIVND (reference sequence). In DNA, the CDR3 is TGTGCCAGTAGTATAGGGGGGAGCGGGAGGGTCTACAATGAGCAGTTCTTC. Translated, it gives CASSIGGSGRVYNEQFF.

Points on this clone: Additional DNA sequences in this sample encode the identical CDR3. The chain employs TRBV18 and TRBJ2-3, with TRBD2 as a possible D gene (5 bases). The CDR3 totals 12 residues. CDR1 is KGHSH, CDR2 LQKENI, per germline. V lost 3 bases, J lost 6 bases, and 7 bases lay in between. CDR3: CASSPGGDTQYF. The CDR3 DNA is TGTGCCAGCTCACCGGGCGGGGATACGCAGTATTTT.

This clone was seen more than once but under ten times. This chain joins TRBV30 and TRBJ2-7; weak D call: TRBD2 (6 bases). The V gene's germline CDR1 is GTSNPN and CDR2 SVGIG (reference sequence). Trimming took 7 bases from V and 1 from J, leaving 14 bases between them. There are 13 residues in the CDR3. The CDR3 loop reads CASVELASYEQYF. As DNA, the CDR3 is TGTGCCTCCGTAGAGCTAGCGTCCTACGAGCAGTACTTC.

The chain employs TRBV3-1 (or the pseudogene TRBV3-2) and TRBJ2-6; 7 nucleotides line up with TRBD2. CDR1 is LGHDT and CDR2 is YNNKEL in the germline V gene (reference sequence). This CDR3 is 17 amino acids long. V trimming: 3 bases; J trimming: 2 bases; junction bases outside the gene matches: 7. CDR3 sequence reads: CASSHSGGLTGANVLTF. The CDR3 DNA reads TGTGCCAGCAGCCACTCCGGGGGGTTAACTGGGGCCAACGTCCTGACTTTC.

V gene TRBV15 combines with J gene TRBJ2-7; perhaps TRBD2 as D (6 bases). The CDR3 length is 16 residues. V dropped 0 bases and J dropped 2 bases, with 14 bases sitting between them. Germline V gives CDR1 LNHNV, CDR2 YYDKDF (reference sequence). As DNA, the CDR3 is TGTGCCACCAGCAGAGATCGGCGGCGGGAAGCCTACGAGCAGTACTTC. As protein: CATSRDRRREAYEQYF.

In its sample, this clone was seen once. CDR3 protein: CASSRPGSSYEQYF. The CDR3 bases are TGTGCCAGCAGTCGACCGGGATCATCCTACGAGCAGTACTTC. The rearrangement joins TRBV28 to TRBJ2-7; D perhaps matches TRBD2 (5 bases). This CDR3 has 14 residues. Germline CDR1 is MDHEN and CDR2 is SYDVKM. With 5 bases removed from V and 1 base from J, the gap between germline ends came to 12 bases.

CDR3 loop: CAAQGDTEAFF. The CDR3 DNA reads as TGTGCCGCCCAGGGGGACACTGAAGCTTTCTTT. The genes are TRBV28 and TRBJ1-1; 7 bases fit TRBD1. The CDR3 loop spans 11 amino acids. J lost 3 bases, V lost 11 bases, and 3 bases had no gene match. The V gene's germline CDR1 is MDHEN and CDR2 SYDVKM. The full variable domain, in which reference TRBV28 and TRBJ1-1 provide the parts outside the CDR3, is DVKVTQSSRYLVKRTGEKVFLECVQDMDHENMFWYRQDPGLGLRLIYFSYDVKMKEKGDIPEGYSVSREKKERFSLILESASTNQTSMYLCAAQGDTEAFFGQGTRLTVV.

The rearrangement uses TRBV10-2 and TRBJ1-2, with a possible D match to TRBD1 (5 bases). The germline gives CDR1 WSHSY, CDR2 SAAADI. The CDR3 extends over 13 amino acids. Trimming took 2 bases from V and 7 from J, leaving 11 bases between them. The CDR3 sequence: CASSEPAGGGYTF. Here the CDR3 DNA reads TGCGCCAGCAGTGAGCCGGCCGGGGGTGGCTACACCTTC.

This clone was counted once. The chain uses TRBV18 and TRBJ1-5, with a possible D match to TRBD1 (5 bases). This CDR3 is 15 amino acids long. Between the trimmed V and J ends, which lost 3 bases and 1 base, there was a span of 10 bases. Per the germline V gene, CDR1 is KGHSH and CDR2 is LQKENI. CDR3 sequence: CASSPRAGSNQPQHF. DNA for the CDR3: TGTGCCAGCTCACCCCGGGCAGGGAGCAATCAGCCCCAGCATTTT.

The CDR3, as DNA: TGTGCCAGCAGCTTTGCCACAGCCTACAATGAGCAGTTCTTC. This sequence encodes CASSFATAYNEQFF. The rearrangement links TRBV7-6 to TRBJ2-1; D is uncertain. Germline CDR1 is SGHVS and CDR2 is FNYEAQ. This CDR3 spans 14 amino acids. The germline V and J ends were trimmed by 3 bases and 2 bases, with 8 bases remaining between them. The complete variable domain, with remaining parts taken from reference TRBV7-6 and TRBJ2-1, reads GAGVSQSPRYKVTKRGQDVALRCDPISGHVSLYWYRQALGQGPEFLTYFNYEAQQDKSGLPNDRFSAERPEGSISTLTIQRTEQRDSAMYRCASSFATAYNEQFFGPGTRLTVL.

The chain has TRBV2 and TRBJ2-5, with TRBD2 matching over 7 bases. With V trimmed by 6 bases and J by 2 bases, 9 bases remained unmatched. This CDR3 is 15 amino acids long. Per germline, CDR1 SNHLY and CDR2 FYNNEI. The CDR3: CASSAGLAVQETQYF. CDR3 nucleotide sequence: TGTGCCAGCAGCGCGGGGCTAGCGGTTCAAGAGACCCAGTACTTC.

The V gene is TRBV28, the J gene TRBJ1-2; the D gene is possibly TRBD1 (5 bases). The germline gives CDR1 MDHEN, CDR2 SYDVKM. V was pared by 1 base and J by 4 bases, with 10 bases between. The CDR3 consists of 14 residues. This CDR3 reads CASSLSGTFYGYTF. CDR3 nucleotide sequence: TGTGCCAGCAGTTTATCAGGGACTTTCTATGGCTACACCTTC.

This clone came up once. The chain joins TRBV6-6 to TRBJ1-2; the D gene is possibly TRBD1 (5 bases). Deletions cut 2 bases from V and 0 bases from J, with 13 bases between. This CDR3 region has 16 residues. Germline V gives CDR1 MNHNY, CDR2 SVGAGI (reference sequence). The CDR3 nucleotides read TGTGCCAGCAGTTACCCGGCCGGGGGTGCTAACTATGGCTACACCTTC. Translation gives CASSYPAGGANYGYTF.

The CDR3 protein is CASGPGSLLNTEAFF. In DNA form, the CDR3 reads TGTGCCAGCGGCCCCGGGTCCCTTCTGAACACTGAAGCTTTCTTT. This chain uses TRBV9 with TRBJ1-1; unclear D gene. The CDR3 runs to 15 residues. Germline V gene lookup returns CDR1 SGDLS and CDR2 YYNGEE. V lost 7 bases, J lost 0 bases, and 16 bases lay in between.

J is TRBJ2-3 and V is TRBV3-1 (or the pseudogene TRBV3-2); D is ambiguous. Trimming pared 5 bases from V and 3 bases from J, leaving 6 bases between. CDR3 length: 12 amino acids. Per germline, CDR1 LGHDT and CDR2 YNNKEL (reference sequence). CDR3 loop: CASSGVTDTQYF. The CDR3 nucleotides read TGTGCCAGCAGCGGAGTAACAGATACGCAGTATTTT.

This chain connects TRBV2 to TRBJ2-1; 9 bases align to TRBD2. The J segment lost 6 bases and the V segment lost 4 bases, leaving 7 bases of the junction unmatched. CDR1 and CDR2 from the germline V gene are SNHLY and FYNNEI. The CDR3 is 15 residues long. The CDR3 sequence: CASSVWREGGNEQFF. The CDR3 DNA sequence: TGTGCCAGCAGTGTTTGGCGGGAGGGGGGCAATGAGCAGTTCTTC. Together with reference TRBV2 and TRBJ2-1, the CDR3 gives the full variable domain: EPEVTQTPSHQVTQMGQEVILRCVPISNHLYFYWYRQILGQKVEFLVSFYNNEISEKSEIFDDQFSVERPDGSNFTLKIRSTKLEDSAMYFCASSVWREGGNEQFFGPGTRLTVL.

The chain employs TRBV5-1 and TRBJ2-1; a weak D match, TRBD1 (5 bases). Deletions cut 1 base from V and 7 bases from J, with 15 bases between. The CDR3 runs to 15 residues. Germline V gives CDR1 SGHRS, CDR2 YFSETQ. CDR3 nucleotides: TGCGCCAGCAGCTTGAGGGGTGAGTTGTTGAATGAGCAGTTCTTC. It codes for CASSLRGELLNEQFF.

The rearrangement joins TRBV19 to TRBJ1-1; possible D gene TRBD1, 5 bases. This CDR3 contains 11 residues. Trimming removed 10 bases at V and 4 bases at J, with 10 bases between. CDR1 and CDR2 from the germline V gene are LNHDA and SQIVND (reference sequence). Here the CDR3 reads CANIGGTEAFF. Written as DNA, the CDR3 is TGTGCCAATATCGGGGGCACTGAAGCTTTCTTT.

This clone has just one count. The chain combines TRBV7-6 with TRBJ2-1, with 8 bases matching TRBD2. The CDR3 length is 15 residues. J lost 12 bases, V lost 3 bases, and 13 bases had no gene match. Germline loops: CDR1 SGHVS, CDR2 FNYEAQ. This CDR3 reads CASSLVSGAQVGQFF. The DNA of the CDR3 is TGTGCCAGCAGCTTGGTTAGCGGGGCGCAGGTTGGGCAGTTCTTC.

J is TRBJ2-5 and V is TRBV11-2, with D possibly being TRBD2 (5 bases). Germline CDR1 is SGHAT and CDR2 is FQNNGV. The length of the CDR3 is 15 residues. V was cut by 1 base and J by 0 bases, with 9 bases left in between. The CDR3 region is CASSLALRDQETQYF. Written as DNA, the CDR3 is TGTGCCAGCAGCTTAGCTCTGAGGGACCAAGAGACCCAGTACTTC.

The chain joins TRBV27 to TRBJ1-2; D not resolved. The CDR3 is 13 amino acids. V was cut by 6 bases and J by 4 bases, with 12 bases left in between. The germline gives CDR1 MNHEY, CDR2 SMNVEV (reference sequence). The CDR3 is CASSIGLGYGYTF. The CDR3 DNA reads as TGTGCCAGCAGCATCGGACTTGGCTATGGCTACACCTTC.

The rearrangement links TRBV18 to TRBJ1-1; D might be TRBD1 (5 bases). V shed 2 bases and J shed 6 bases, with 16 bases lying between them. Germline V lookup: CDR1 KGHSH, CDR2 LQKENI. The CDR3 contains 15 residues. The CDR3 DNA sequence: TGTGCCAGCTCACCAATGCACAGGAGTAGGCCTGAAGCTTTCTTT. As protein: CASSPMHRSRPEAFF. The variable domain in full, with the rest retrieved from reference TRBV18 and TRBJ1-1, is NAGVMQNPRHLVRRRGQEARLRCSPMKGHSHVYWYRQLPEEGLKFMVYLQKENIIDESGMPKERFSAEFPKEGPSILRIQQVVRGDSAAYFCASSPMHRSRPEAFFGQGTRLTVV.